Sequencing of this T cell receptor (beta chain) was carried out in a study of response to subunit inactivated influenza vaccine. Study-level points and caveats: Only a handful of new T cells, the authors suggested, are recruited with each seasonal influenza vaccination.

One entry per CDR3 protein results from TCRdb running MiXCR on the RT-PCR reads. The sample has about 780,000 distinct CDR3 sequences; around 18% are singletons. This clonotype showed up just a few times. Its antigen is unknown. This CDR3 is built from 16 residues. V shed 5 bases and J shed 7 bases, with 21 bases lying between them. The germline gives CDR1 SGHTA, CDR2 FQGNSA. The sequence came from a man in his forties or fifties who received an inactivated influenza vaccine. The gene calls are TRBV7-2 and TRBJ2-1; unclear D gene. The material was PBMCs from blood, obtained around 5 days after vaccination. In DNA form, the CDR3 reads TGTGCCAGCAGCCCCGTGATTCTATCGGTTAGGAATGAGCAGTTCTTC. It specifies CASSPVILSVRNEQFF.